This T cell receptor (beta chain) was sequenced in a study of T cell repertoires in cytomegalovirus infection. Study information: The authors relied on CMV epitopes, both recently identified HLA-C-restricted and well-studied HLA-B-restricted.

Regarding the study as a whole: Ex vivo, HLA-C-restricted CMV-specific TCR beta clonotypes prevailed over the rest of the response.

Using its own MiXCR run on the reads, TCRdb lists one record per CDR3 protein. The sample has roughly 860,000 distinct CDR3 sequences; 30% to 35% are singletons. This clonotype was observed many times. As yet, its antigen is unknown. V was pared by 3 bases and J by 2 bases, with 4 bases of the junction left unmatched. CDR1 is SGHTA and CDR2 is FQGNSA in the germline V gene. CDR3 length: 15 amino acids. The sequence was obtained from a human donor in good health (CMV status not recorded). Some clones in this sample may be carry-over from other donors' samples. The chain carries TRBV7-2 and TRBJ2-3, with 8 positions matching TRBD2. The sample was cultured CD8+ T cells from PBMCs, taken from culture after CMV antigen stimulation. CDR3 region: CASSFAGGHTDTQYF. The CDR3 coding sequence is TGTGCCAGCAGCTTCGCGGGGGGCCACACAGATACGCAGTATTTT.